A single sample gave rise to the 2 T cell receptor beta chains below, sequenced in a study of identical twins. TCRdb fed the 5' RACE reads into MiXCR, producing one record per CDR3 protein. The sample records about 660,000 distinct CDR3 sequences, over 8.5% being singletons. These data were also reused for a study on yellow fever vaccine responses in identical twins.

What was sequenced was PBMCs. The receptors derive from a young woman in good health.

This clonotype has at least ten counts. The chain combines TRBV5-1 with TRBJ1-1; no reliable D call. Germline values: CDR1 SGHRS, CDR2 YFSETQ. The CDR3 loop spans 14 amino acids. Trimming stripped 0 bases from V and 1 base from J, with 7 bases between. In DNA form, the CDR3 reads TGCGCCAGCAGCTTGGGTTGGCAGAACACTGAAGCTTTCTTT. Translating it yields CASSLGWQNTEAFF. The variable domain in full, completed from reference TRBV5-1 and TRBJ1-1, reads KAGVTQTPRYLIKTRGQQVTLSCSPISGHRSVSWYQQTPGQGLQFLFEYFSETQRNKGNFPGRFSGRQFSNSRSEMNVSTLELGDSALYLCASSLGWQNTEAFFGQGTRLTVV.

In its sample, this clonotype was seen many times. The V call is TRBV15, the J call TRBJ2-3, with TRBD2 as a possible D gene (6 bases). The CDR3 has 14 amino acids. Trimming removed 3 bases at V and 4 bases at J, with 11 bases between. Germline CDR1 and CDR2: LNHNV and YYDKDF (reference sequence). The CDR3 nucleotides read TGTGCCACCAGCAGCCACTCGGGGGCAGATACGCAGTATTTT. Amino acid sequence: CATSSHSGADTQYF.